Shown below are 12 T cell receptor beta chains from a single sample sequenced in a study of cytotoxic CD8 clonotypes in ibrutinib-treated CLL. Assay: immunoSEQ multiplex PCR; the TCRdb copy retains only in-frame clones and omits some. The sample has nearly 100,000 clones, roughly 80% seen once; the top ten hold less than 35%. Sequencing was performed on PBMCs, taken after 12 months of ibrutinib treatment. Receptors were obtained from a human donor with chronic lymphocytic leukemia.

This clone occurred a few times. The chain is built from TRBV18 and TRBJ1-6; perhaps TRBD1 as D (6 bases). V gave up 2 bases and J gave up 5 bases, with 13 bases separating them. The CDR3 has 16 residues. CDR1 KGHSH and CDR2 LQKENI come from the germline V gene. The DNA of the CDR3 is TGTGCCAGCTCACCAACAGGCAGGGGTGATAATTCACCCCTCCACTTT. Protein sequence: CASSPTGRGDNSPLHF.

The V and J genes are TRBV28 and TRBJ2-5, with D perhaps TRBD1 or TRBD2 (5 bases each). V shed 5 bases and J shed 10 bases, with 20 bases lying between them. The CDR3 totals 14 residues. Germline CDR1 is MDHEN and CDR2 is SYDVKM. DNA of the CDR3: TGTGCCAGCAGTCTCGGACAAAGCTTGAGGGGCCAGTACTTC. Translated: CASSLGQSLRGQYF.

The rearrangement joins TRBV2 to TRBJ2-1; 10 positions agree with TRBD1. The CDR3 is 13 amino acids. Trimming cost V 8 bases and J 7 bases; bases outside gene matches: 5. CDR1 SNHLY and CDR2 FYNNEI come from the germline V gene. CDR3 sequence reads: CASGGQGLNEQFF. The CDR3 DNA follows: TGTGCCAGCGGGGGACAGGGGTTGAATGAGCAGTTCTTC.

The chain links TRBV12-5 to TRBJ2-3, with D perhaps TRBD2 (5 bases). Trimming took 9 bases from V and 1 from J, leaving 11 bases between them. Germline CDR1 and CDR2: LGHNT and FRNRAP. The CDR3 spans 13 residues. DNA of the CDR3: TGTGCTAGGGAGGCAGCGGGCACAGATACGCAGTATTTT. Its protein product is CAREAAGTDTQYF.

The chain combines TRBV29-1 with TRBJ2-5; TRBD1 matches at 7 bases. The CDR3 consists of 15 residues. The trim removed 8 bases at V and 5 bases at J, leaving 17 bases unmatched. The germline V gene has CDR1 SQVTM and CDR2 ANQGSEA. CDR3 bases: TGCAGCCTACTGCTTTTGACAGGGAAACGGGAGACCCAGTACTTC. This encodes CSLLLLTGKRETQYF.

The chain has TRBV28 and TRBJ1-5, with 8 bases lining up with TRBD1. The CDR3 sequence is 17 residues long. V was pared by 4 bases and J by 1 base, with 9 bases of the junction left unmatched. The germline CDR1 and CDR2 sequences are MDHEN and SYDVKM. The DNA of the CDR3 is TGTGCCAGCAGTTATCCTCGACAGGGGCGGAGCAATCAGCCCCAGCATTTT. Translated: CASSYPRQGRSNQPQHF.

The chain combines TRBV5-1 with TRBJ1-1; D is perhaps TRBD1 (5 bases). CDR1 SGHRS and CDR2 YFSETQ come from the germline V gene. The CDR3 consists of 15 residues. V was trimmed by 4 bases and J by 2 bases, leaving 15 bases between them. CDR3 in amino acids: CASSPGLSGNTEAFF. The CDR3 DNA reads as TGCGCCAGCAGCCCAGGGCTTTCAGGAAACACTGAAGCTTTCTTT. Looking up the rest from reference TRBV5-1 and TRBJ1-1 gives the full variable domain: KAGVTQTPRYLIKTRGQQVTLSCSPISGHRSVSWYQQTPGQGLQFLFEYFSETQRNKGNFPGRFSGRQFSNSRSEMNVSTLELGDSALYLCASSPGLSGNTEAFFGQGTRLTVV.

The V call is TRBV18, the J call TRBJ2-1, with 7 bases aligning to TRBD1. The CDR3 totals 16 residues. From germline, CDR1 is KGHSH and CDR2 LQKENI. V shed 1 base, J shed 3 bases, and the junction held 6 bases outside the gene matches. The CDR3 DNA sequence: TGTGCCAGCTCACCACGAGTGGCAGGGGGCTACAATGAGCAGTTCTTC. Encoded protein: CASSPRVAGGYNEQFF.

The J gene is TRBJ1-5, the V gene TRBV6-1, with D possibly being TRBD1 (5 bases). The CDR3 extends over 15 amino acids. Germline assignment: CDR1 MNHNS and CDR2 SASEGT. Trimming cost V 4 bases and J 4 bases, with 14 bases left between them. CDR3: CASSVGVDPNQPQHF. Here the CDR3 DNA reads TGTGCCAGCAGTGTGGGGGTGGACCCTAATCAGCCCCAGCATTTT.

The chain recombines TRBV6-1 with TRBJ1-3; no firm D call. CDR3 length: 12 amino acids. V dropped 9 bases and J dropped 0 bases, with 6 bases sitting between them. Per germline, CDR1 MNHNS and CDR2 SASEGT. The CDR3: CASTSSGNTIYF. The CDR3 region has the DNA TGTGCCAGTACGAGCTCTGGAAACACCATATATTTT.

Here the CDR3 reads CASAPYPGQEDTIYF. In nucleotides, the CDR3 is TGCGCCAGCGCCCCCTACCCGGGACAGGAGGACACCATATATTTT. The genes are TRBV5-1 and TRBJ1-3, with 8 bases that match TRBD1. This CDR3 has 15 amino acids. CDR1 is SGHRS and CDR2 is YFSETQ in the germline V gene. Unmatched junction bases numbered 14, after V lost 7 bases and J lost 8 bases.

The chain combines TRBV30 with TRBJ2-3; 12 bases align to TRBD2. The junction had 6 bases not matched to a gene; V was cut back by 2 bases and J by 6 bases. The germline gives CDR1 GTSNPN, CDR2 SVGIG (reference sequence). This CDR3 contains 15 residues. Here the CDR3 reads CAWSSSGGAVDTQYF. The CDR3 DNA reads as TGTGCCTGGAGTTCTAGCGGGGGGGCCGTGGATACGCAGTATTTT.